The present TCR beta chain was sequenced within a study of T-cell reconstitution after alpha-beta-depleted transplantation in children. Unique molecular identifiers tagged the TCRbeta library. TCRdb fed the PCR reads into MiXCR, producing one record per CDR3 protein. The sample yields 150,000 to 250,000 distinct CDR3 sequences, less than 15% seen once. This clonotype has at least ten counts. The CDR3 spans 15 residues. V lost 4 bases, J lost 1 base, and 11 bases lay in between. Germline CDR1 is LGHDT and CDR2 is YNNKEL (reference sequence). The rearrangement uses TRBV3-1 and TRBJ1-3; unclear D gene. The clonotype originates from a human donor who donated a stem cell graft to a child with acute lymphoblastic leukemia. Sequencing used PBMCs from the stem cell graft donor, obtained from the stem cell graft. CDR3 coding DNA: TGTGCCAGCAGCCTCGACACGCAGTCTGGAAACACCATATATTTT. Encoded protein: CASSLDTQSGNTIYF.